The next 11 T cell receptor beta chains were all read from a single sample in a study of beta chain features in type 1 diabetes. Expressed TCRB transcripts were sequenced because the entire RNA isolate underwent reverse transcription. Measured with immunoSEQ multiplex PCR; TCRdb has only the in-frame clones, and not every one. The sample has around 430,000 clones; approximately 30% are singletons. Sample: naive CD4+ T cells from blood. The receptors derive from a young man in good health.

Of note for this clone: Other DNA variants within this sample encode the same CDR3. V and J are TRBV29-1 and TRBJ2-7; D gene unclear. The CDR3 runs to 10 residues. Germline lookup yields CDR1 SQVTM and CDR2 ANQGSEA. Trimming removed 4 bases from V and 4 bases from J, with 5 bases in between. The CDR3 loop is CSVGSYEQYF. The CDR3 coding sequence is TGCAGCGTTGGGTCATACGAGCAGTACTTC.

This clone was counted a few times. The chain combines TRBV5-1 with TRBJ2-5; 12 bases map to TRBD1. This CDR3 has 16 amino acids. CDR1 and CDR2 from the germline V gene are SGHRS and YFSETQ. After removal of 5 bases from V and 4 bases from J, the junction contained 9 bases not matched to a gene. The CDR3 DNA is TGCGCCAGCAGTCATGGATGGGACAGGGGGCGAGAGACCCAGTACTTC. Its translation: CASSHGWDRGRETQYF.

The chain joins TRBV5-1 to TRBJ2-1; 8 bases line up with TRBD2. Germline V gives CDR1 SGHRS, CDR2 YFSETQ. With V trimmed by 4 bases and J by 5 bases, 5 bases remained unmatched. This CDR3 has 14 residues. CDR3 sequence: CASSPSGWDNEQFF. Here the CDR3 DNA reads TGCGCCAGCAGCCCTAGCGGGTGGGACAATGAGCAGTTCTTC.

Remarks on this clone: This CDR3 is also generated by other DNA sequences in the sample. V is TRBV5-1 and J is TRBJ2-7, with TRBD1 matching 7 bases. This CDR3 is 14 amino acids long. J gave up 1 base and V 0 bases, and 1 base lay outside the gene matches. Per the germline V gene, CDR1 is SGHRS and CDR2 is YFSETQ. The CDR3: CASSLDRGSYEQYF. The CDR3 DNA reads TGCGCCAGCAGCTTGGACAGGGGTTCCTACGAGCAGTACTTC.

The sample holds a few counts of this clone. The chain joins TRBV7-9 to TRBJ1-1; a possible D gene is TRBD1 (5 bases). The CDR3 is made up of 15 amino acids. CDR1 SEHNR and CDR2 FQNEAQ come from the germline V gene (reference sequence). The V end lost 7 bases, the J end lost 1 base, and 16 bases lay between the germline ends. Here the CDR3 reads CASTRAQAWNTEAFF. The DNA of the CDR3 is TGTGCCAGCACCCGGGCACAGGCGTGGAACACTGAAGCTTTCTTT.

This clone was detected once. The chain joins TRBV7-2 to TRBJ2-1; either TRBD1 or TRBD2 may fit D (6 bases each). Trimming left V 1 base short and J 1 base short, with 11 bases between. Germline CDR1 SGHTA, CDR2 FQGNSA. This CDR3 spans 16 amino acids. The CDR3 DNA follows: TGTGCCAGCAGCTTAGTGGGGGGCTTGTCCTACAATGAGCAGTTCTTC. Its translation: CASSLVGGLSYNEQFF.

CDR3 sequence (DNA): TGCAGCGTTGAAGGACGGTTAAACACAGATACGCAGTATTTT. Protein product: CSVEGRLNTDTQYF. This chain joins TRBV29-1 and TRBJ2-3; D is undetermined. Trimming left V 1 base short and J 2 bases short, with 10 bases between. This CDR3 region has 14 residues. The germline V gene encodes CDR1 SQVTM and CDR2 ANQGSEA.

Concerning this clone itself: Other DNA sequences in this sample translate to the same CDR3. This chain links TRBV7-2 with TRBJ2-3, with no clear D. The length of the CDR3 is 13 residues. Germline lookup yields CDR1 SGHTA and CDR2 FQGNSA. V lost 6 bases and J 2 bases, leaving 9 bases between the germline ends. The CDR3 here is CASSSDHTDTQYF. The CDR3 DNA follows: TGTGCCAGCAGTTCTGACCACACAGATACGCAGTATTTT.

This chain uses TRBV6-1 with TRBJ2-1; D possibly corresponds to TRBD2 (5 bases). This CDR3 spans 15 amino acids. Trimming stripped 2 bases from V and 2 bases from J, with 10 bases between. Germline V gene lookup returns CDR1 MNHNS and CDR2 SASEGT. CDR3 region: CASSERTLPYNEQFF. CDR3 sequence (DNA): TGTGCCAGCAGTGAAAGGACTCTCCCCTACAATGAGCAGTTCTTC.

CDR3 protein: CAWRLWDRGFHEQYF. CDR3 nucleotide sequence: TGTGCCTGGAGATTATGGGACAGGGGGTTCCACGAGCAGTACTTC. The chain recombines TRBV30 with TRBJ2-7; 11 nucleotides match TRBD1. V lost 3 bases, J lost 5 bases, and 9 bases stayed unmatched. CDR1 is GTSNPN, CDR2 SVGIG, per germline (reference sequence). The CDR3 length is 15 residues.

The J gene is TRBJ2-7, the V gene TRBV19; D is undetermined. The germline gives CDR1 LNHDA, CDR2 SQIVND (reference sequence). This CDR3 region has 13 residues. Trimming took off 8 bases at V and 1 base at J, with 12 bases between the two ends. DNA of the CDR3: TGTGCCAGTGCTCGCACCGATTCCTACGAGCAGTACTTC. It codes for CASARTDSYEQYF.